A selection of T cell receptor beta chains follows, all from one sample in a study of cytomegalovirus exposure and HLA in healthy donors. Clones were read by immunoSEQ multiplex PCR, and TCRdb kept only the in-frame ones, dropping some. Among about 150,000 clones listed, 90% to 95% were seen once. Sample: PBMCs. These receptors were collected from a man aged 18 to 30 in good health and CMV-seronegative. Both conserved end residues are trimmed from each CDR3. Fields, in order: D gene, J gene, V gene, CDR3 protein. The D gene is left open where the match is weak.

d_call: TRBD2; j_call: TRBJ2-5; v_call: TRBV6-5; cdr3_aa: ASSFGGGPDETQY
d_call: TRBD1; j_call: TRBJ1-3; v_call: TRBV10-3; cdr3_aa: AISERQGAASGNTIY
d_call: TRBD1; j_call: TRBJ2-1; v_call: TRBV6-1; cdr3_aa: ASRGTGYGEQF
d_call: TRBD1; j_call: TRBJ1-4; v_call: TRBV27; cdr3_aa: ASSPWDRVNEKLF
d_call: -; j_call: TRBJ1-2; v_call: TRBV9; cdr3_aa: ASSVGYQSGYT
d_call: -; j_call: TRBJ1-2; v_call: TRBV29-1; cdr3_aa: SVDFPGRGNYGYT
d_call: TRBD1; j_call: TRBJ1-4; v_call: TRBV7-9; cdr3_aa: ASSLGQVLNEKLF
d_call: TRBD2; j_call: TRBJ2-1; v_call: TRBV5-1; cdr3_aa: ASRFLAGGLDEQF
d_call: TRBD1; j_call: TRBJ1-2; v_call: TRBV9; cdr3_aa: ASSHTGTALSYGYT
d_call: TRBD1; j_call: TRBJ1-2; v_call: TRBV11-2; cdr3_aa: ASSSTRDRLPNYGYT
d_call: TRBD1; j_call: TRBJ2-5; v_call: TRBV6-6; cdr3_aa: ASSRPGQVAQTQY